These 12 T cell receptor beta chains were sequenced from one sample in a study of Graves' ophthalmopathy and Graves' hyperthyroidism. The authors amplified TCR beta CDR3 regions from RNA transcripts. HTBI primers were employed in first-round RT-PCR, then a second-round multiplex PCR followed. TCRdb independently ran MiXCR on the multiplex PCR reads; one entry per CDR3 protein. The sample shows 600,000 to 950,000 distinct CDR3 sequences, approximately 40% of them seen only once. Sequencing used peripheral blood. The origin of the receptors is an adult man with Graves' ophthalmopathy.

This clonotype occurred a few times. This may stem from a read error, because a much larger clone lies one nucleotide away. V and J are TRBV2 and TRBJ1-5; perhaps TRBD1 as D (6 bases). V was pared by 11 bases and J by 9 bases, with 17 bases between. Germline CDR1 reads SNHLY; CDR2 reads FYNNEI. The CDR3 has 12 residues. The CDR3, as DNA: TGTGCCGGCATCACACAGGGTTGGCCCCAGCATTTT. It is translated as CAGITQGWPQHF.

The chain combines TRBV10-3 with TRBJ1-3; the D gene is possibly TRBD1 (6 bases). V lost 10 bases and J lost 0, with 16 bases in between. CDR1 and CDR2 from the germline V gene are ENHRY and SYGVKD. The length of the CDR3 is 15 residues. The DNA for the CDR3 is TGTGCCAGCAGCTCTACAGGGCCCTCTGGAAACACCATATATTTT. Residues: CASSSTGPSGNTIYF.

This clonotype came up a few times. The chain recombines TRBV19 with TRBJ1-1; 9 nucleotides align to TRBD1. The CDR3 consists of 16 residues. Looked up from germline, CDR1 is LNHDA and CDR2 is SQIVND (reference sequence). Trimming removed 1 base from V and 6 bases from J; junction bases left unmatched: 9. DNA for the CDR3: TGTGCCAGTAGTATAGCTGGGACAGGGCAAGCCGCTGAAGCTTTCTTT. It yields the protein CASSIAGTGQAAEAFF.

The chain combines TRBV10-1 with TRBJ2-5; 7 bases fit TRBD2. V lost 5 bases and J lost 5; bases outside the gene matches: 11. The CDR3 has 15 amino acids. CDR1 and CDR2 (germline): WNHNN, SYGVQD (reference sequence). Here the CDR3 reads CASSPTLVGGETQYF. The CDR3 DNA is TGCGCCAGCAGTCCAACCCTCGTGGGAGGGGAGACCCAGTACTTC.

The chain recombines TRBV25-1 with TRBJ2-7; tentative D call: TRBD2 (5 bases). This CDR3 has 16 residues. The germline V gene encodes CDR1 MGHDK and CDR2 SYGVNS. Deletions cut 6 bases from V and 0 bases from J, with 18 bases between. CDR3 sequence reads: CASSQERAVSSYEQYF. The CDR3 DNA is TGTGCCAGCAGCCAAGAGAGAGCGGTGAGCTCCTACGAGCAGTACTTC.

As concerns this clonotype: A much larger clonotype is one base distant, so this may be a read error. The chain carries TRBV7-9 and TRBJ2-5; the match to TRBD2 covers 8 bases. Trimming removed 2 bases from V and 0 bases from J; junction bases left unmatched: 8. Germline values: CDR1 SEHNR, CDR2 FQNEAQ (reference sequence). The CDR3 sequence is 17 residues long. The CDR3 here is CASSLIRAGGHQETQYF. The CDR3 nucleotides are TGTGCCAGCAGCTTAATACGGGCGGGGGGCCACCAAGAGACCCAGTACTTC.

This clonotype occurred once. The chain is built from TRBV29-1 and TRBJ2-7; 10 nucleotides match TRBD1. The germline V gene has CDR1 SQVTM and CDR2 ANQGSEA. V lost 7 bases to trimming and J lost 3 bases; unmatched junction nucleotides: 6. This CDR3 is 13 amino acids long. CDR3 region: CSAGTGVGYEQYF. The CDR3 DNA reads TGCAGCGCCGGGACAGGGGTCGGCTACGAGCAGTACTTC.

The V call is TRBV20-1, the J call TRBJ2-7; D might be TRBD2 (5 bases). CDR1 is DFQATT and CDR2 is SNEGSKA in the germline V gene (reference sequence). This CDR3 is 14 amino acids long. Trimming removed 1 base at V and 2 bases at J, with 12 bases between. The CDR3 nucleotides read TGCAGTGCTAGAGTAGTGGACGGGACCTACGAGCAGTACTTC. This sequence encodes CSARVVDGTYEQYF.

Ten or more counts support this clonotype. This chain connects TRBV29-1 to TRBJ1-2; no clear D gene. The CDR3 has 11 residues. The V gene's germline CDR1 is SQVTM and CDR2 ANQGSEA. V shed 4 bases and J shed 4 bases, with 7 bases lying between them. The CDR3 here is CSVAEGYGYTF. In DNA, the CDR3 is TGCAGCGTTGCAGAAGGCTATGGCTACACCTTC.

This clonotype has a count of ten or more. This chain joins TRBV7-9 and TRBJ2-2; 12 nucleotides match TRBD1. The CDR3 has 14 residues. CDR1 and CDR2 (germline): SEHNR, FQNEAQ (reference sequence). The ends lost 7 bases at V and 7 bases at J; junction bases unmatched: 4. The CDR3 protein is CASKGTGGNGELFF. CDR3 coding DNA: TGTGCCAGCAAGGGGACAGGGGGCAACGGGGAGCTGTTTTTT.

The V gene is TRBV29-1, the J gene TRBJ1-3; possible D gene TRBD1, 6 bases. V was trimmed by 0 bases and J by 8 bases, leaving 17 bases between them. CDR1 SQVTM and CDR2 ANQGSEA come from the germline V gene. The CDR3 extends over 15 amino acids. CDR3 loop: CSVEEVRGRGYTIYF. The CDR3 DNA reads TGCAGCGTTGAAGAGGTCAGGGGAAGGGGCTACACCATATATTTT. Full variable domain (remainder filled in from reference TRBV29-1 and TRBJ1-3): SAVISQKPSRDICQRGTSLTIQCQVDSQVTMMFWYRQQPGQSLTLIATANQGSEATYESGFVIDKFPISRPNLTFSTLTVSNMSPEDSSIYLCSVEEVRGRGYTIYFGEGSWLTVV.

The chain is built from TRBV2 and TRBJ1-2, with a tentative D call TRBD1 (5 bases). The germline V and J ends were trimmed by 8 bases and 8 bases, with 12 bases remaining between them. Germline CDR1 is SNHLY and CDR2 is FYNNEI. The CDR3 contains 11 residues. The CDR3 nucleotides are TGTGCCAGCGTAGCTGGGGGGGGCTACACCTTC. Its translation: CASVAGGGYTF. The full variable domain, in which reference TRBV2 and TRBJ1-2 provide the parts outside the CDR3, is EPEVTQTPSHQVTQMGQEVILRCVPISNHLYFYWYRQILGQKVEFLVSFYNNEISEKSEIFDDQFSVERPDGSNFTLKIRSTKLEDSAMYFCASVAGGGYTFGSGTRLTVV.